The clone carrying this TCR beta chain has only a few counts. One entry per CDR3 protein results from TCRdb running MiXCR on the 5' RACE reads. The profile shows about 110,000 distinct CDR3 sequences, 9% to 13% of them singletons. The sample comes from a study of early T cells in non-severe SARS-CoV-2 infection. The CDR3 is 16 amino acids. Trimming cost V 6 bases and J 3 bases; bases outside gene matches: 9. The origin of this receptor is an adult who was a healthcare worker with PCR-confirmed SARS-CoV-2 infection or an uninfected control (not recorded which). The specimen sequenced was whole blood. The chain joins TRBV12-3 or TRBV12-4 to TRBJ2-5; 11 bases agree with TRBD2. CDR3 loop: CASRLVAGGPEETQYF. In DNA, the CDR3 is TGTGCCAGCAGGCTGGTAGCGGGAGGGCCGGAAGAGACCCAGTACTTC.